Following are 31 T cell receptor beta chains from one sample sequenced in a study of early T cells in non-severe SARS-CoV-2 infection. TCRdb reprocessed the 5' RACE reads with MiXCR, giving one entry per CDR3 protein. The table records some 50,000 distinct CDR3 sequences, under 11% of them present only once. Material: whole blood. The receptors were gathered from an adult who was a healthcare worker with PCR-confirmed SARS-CoV-2 infection or an uninfected control (not recorded which).

The rearrangement joins TRBV29-1 to TRBJ1-2; D ambiguous. Germline lookup yields CDR1 SQVTM and CDR2 ANQGSEA. Trimming shortened V by 7 bases and J by 2 bases, and 8 bases separated the two germline ends. CDR3 length equals 11 residues. CDR3 in DNA: TGCAGCGGGCTAGGCAACTATGGCTACACCTTC. Translating gives CSGLGNYGYTF.

A few counts support this clonotype. The V gene is TRBV5-1, the J gene TRBJ1-5; D may be TRBD1 (5 bases). Germline V gene sequence: CDR1 SGHRS, CDR2 YFSETQ. Trimming shortened V by 7 bases and J by 2 bases, and 13 bases separated the two germline ends. This CDR3 spans 14 amino acids. CDR3 sequence reads: CASPLGVGNQPQHF. The DNA of the CDR3 is TGCGCCAGCCCTCTGGGGGTAGGCAATCAGCCCCAGCATTTT.

This clonotype occurred many times. This chain connects TRBV5-1 to TRBJ2-7; TRBD1 matches at 8 bases. In germline, CDR1 is SGHRS, CDR2 YFSETQ. V gave up 2 bases and J gave up 3 bases; unmatched junction bases: 7. The CDR3 has 15 residues. The CDR3 region is CASSLRQGRYYEQYF. CDR3 sequence (DNA): TGCGCCAGCAGCTTAAGACAGGGGCGCTACTACGAGCAGTACTTC. The whole variable domain, filled in from reference TRBV5-1 and TRBJ2-7, reads KAGVTQTPRYLIKTRGQQVTLSCSPISGHRSVSWYQQTPGQGLQFLFEYFSETQRNKGNFPGRFSGRQFSNSRSEMNVSTLELGDSALYLCASSLRQGRYYEQYFGPGTRLTVT.

This clonotype came up a few times. This chain joins TRBV14 and TRBJ1-2; D is ambiguous. Germline CDR1 reads SGHDN; CDR2 reads FVKESK. The CDR3 loop spans 15 amino acids. Trimming cost V 2 bases and J 3 bases, with 13 bases left between them. As DNA, the CDR3 is TGTGCCAGCAGCCAATCTACTGTAGGTTACTATGGCTACACCTTC. Translated, it gives CASSQSTVGYYGYTF.

The gene calls are TRBV3-1 and TRBJ1-2; D is ambiguous. The germline V gene encodes CDR1 LGHDT and CDR2 YNNKEL (reference sequence). V was clipped by 1 base and J by 3 bases, with 12 bases between them. The CDR3 extends over 15 amino acids. CDR3 DNA: TGTGCCAGCAGCCAAGCCAGGATCGTACACTATGGCTACACCTTC. Translated: CASSQARIVHYGYTF. The full variable domain, completed using reference TRBV3-1 and TRBJ1-2, is DTAVSQTPKYLVTQMGNDKSIKCEQNLGHDTMYWYKQDSKKFLKIMFSYNNKELIINETVPNRFSPKSPDKAHLNLHINSLELGDSAVYFCASSQARIVHYGYTFGSGTRLTVV.

This clonotype was seen at least ten times. The CDR3 DNA reads as TGTGCCTGGAGTCGTTCACCGGGACAGGGGCAGTTCTTC. Encoded protein: CAWSRSPGQGQFF. The rearrangement joins TRBV30 to TRBJ2-1; 9 positions match TRBD1. Germline CDR1 and CDR2: GTSNPN and SVGIG (reference sequence). The CDR3 is 13 amino acids. V shed 2 bases and J 12 bases; nucleotides not matched to a gene: 8.

At least ten counts were recorded for this clonotype. The chain links TRBV5-1 to TRBJ1-1; D is undetermined. This CDR3 has 14 amino acids. The germline V gene encodes CDR1 SGHRS and CDR2 YFSETQ. Trimming cost V 2 bases and J 1 base, with 9 bases left between them. The CDR3 loop reads CASSFSSGNTEAFF. The CDR3 DNA reads TGCGCCAGCAGCTTTTCGTCAGGGAACACTGAAGCTTTCTTT. Based on the CDR3 plus reference TRBV5-1 and TRBJ1-1, the full variable domain is KAGVTQTPRYLIKTRGQQVTLSCSPISGHRSVSWYQQTPGQGLQFLFEYFSETQRNKGNFPGRFSGRQFSNSRSEMNVSTLELGDSALYLCASSFSSGNTEAFFGQGTRLTVV.

This clonotype has just a few counts. This chain links TRBV27 with TRBJ1-1, with D possibly being TRBD1 (6 bases). The germline V gene encodes CDR1 MNHEY and CDR2 SMNVEV (reference sequence). The CDR3 is made up of 15 amino acids. Trimming pared 1 base from V and 2 bases from J, leaving 11 bases between. CDR3 amino acids: CASSLYGGRNTEAFF. The CDR3 DNA reads TGTGCCAGCAGTTTATATGGGGGGCGAAACACTGAAGCTTTCTTT.

This clonotype was seen repeatedly, ten times or more. This sequence joins TRBV20-1 and TRBJ1-1; weak D call: TRBD1 (5 bases). Trimming shortened V by 6 bases and J by 1 base, and 18 bases separated the two germline ends. This CDR3 has 15 amino acids. Germline loops: CDR1 DFQATT, CDR2 SNEGSKA (reference sequence). The CDR3 nucleotides are TGCAGTGCGGGGGGTTCTGAAGGGCGGAACACTGAAGCTTTCTTT. Translating gives CSAGGSEGRNTEAFF.

This clonotype was seen many times. The chain combines TRBV6-5 with TRBJ1-2, with D unresolved. V lost 6 bases and J 6 bases, leaving 11 bases between the germline ends. Germline loops: CDR1 MNHEY, CDR2 SVGAGI. The CDR3 has 12 residues. The CDR3 protein is CASSGPTNGYTF. The CDR3 DNA follows: TGTGCCAGCAGCGGACCTACTAATGGCTACACCTTC.

This clonotype appeared many times. For the CDR3, the DNA is TGCAGCGTTGGTTTTGGGGGAGGAGAAAAACTGTTTTTT. Protein sequence: CSVGFGGGEKLFF. This chain uses TRBV29-1 with TRBJ1-4; D perhaps matches TRBD1 (5 bases). This CDR3 is built from 13 residues. The V end lost 4 bases, the J end lost 8 bases, and 14 bases lay between the germline ends. The germline V gene has CDR1 SQVTM and CDR2 ANQGSEA. The complete variable domain, with remaining parts taken from reference TRBV29-1 and TRBJ1-4, reads SAVISQKPSRDICQRGTSLTIQCQVDSQVTMMFWYRQQPGQSLTLIATANQGSEATYESGFVIDKFPISRPNLTFSTLTVSNMSPEDSSIYLCSVGFGGGEKLFFGSGTQLSVL.

The chain combines TRBV5-4 with TRBJ2-3, with a weak D call TRBD2 (6 bases). The germline V gene encodes CDR1 SGHNT and CDR2 YYREEE (reference sequence). CDR3 length: 15 amino acids. V lost 4 bases to trimming and J lost 2 bases, with 14 bases between them. This chain's CDR3 is CASSMRGAYTDTQYF. DNA for the CDR3: TGTGCCAGCAGCATGCGGGGTGCCTACACAGATACGCAGTATTTT.

The CDR3 DNA is TGTGCCAGCGTTGTTAGCGGGGGTCTGAACACCGGGGAGCTGTTTTTT. Translation gives CASVVSGGLNTGELFF. The chain joins TRBV2 to TRBJ2-2, with 9 bases that match TRBD2. The trim removed 8 bases at V and 1 base at J, leaving 8 bases unmatched. This CDR3 spans 16 amino acids. Germline V gives CDR1 SNHLY, CDR2 FYNNEI.

This clonotype was recorded many times. This chain links TRBV10-2 with TRBJ2-1; D may correspond to TRBD1 or TRBD2 (6 bases each). Germline V lookup: CDR1 WSHSY, CDR2 SAAADI. This CDR3 is 13 amino acids long. The germline V and J ends were trimmed by 4 bases and 10 bases, with 14 bases remaining between them. The CDR3 loop is CASSGSGQGEQFF. CDR3 nucleotide sequence: TGCGCCAGCAGTGGTAGCGGCCAGGGGGAGCAGTTCTTC.

This clonotype was counted between two and nine times. The J gene is TRBJ2-6, the V gene TRBV21-1; TRBD1 is the table's D call and was not checked against the DNA. TRBV21-1 is described as a pseudogene. The CDR3 spans 19 residues. The CDR3 here is CASSLPRDRGLSGANVLTF. CDR3 coding DNA: TGTGCCAGCAGCCTTCCCCGGGACAGGGGCCTCTCTGGGGCCAACGTCCTGACTTTC.

The chain is built from TRBV10-3 and TRBJ1-3; no reliable D call. The germline CDR1 and CDR2 sequences are ENHRY and SYGVKD. Trimming pared 10 bases from V and 0 bases from J, leaving 10 bases between. This CDR3 is 13 amino acids long. The CDR3 region is CATQDASGNTIYF. The CDR3 nucleotides are TGTGCCACACAAGATGCCTCTGGAAACACCATATATTTT.

The chain combines TRBV29-1 with TRBJ1-4; unclear D gene. The CDR3 spans 10 residues. The V gene's germline CDR1 is SQVTM and CDR2 ANQGSEA. V was trimmed by 5 bases and J by 8 bases, leaving 6 bases between them. The DNA of the CDR3 is TGCAGCGTTTATAAAGAAAAACTGTTTTTT. Translated, it gives CSVYKEKLFF.

This clonotype has just a few counts. The J gene is TRBJ2-6, the V gene TRBV12-3 or TRBV12-4; TRBD1 aligns across 8 bases. The V and J ends lost 5 bases and 14 bases, in that order; junction bases with no gene match: 11. The CDR3 consists of 14 residues. The chain's CDR3 is CASSLSGTGFILTF. The CDR3 coding sequence is TGTGCCAGCAGTCTCTCCGGGACAGGTTTCATCCTGACTTTC.

This clonotype was counted at least ten times. The chain carries TRBV2 and TRBJ2-5; no definite D call. This CDR3 has 11 residues. With 4 bases removed from V and 4 bases from J, the gap between germline ends came to 4 bases. The germline CDR1 and CDR2 sequences are SNHLY and FYNNEI. This chain's CDR3 is CASSGRETQYF. CDR3 DNA: TGTGCCAGCAGTGGCCGAGAGACCCAGTACTTC. Together with reference TRBV2 and TRBJ2-5, the CDR3 gives the full variable domain: EPEVTQTPSHQVTQMGQEVILRCVPISNHLYFYWYRQILGQKVEFLVSFYNNEISEKSEIFDDQFSVERPDGSNFTLKIRSTKLEDSAMYFCASSGRETQYFGPGTRLLVL.

The table lists this clonotype with many counts. The chain uses TRBV7-8 and TRBJ2-7; D is unclear. CDR1 is SGHVS and CDR2 is FQNEAQ in the germline V gene. Trimming took off 0 bases at V and 3 bases at J, with 9 bases between the two ends. The CDR3 length is 14 residues. The CDR3 loop is CASSLARVYYEQYF. The CDR3 region has the DNA TGTGCCAGCAGCTTAGCCCGGGTCTACTACGAGCAGTACTTC.

This clonotype was recorded at least ten times. This chain connects TRBV3-1 to TRBJ2-7, with D hard to call. The germline V and J ends were trimmed by 1 base and 3 bases, with 4 bases remaining between them. The germline V gene encodes CDR1 LGHDT and CDR2 YNNKEL (reference sequence). The CDR3 length is 12 residues. The CDR3 DNA is TGTGCCAGCAGCCAAGCCAACTACGAGCAGTACTTC. It translates to CASSQANYEQYF.

The table lists this clonotype with many counts. The chain uses TRBV27 and TRBJ1-3; perhaps TRBD1 as D (5 bases). This CDR3 contains 14 residues. CDR1 and CDR2 from the germline V gene are MNHEY and SMNVEV (reference sequence). Deletions cut 6 bases from V and 0 bases from J, with 9 bases between. CDR3 DNA: TGTGCCAGCAGATCAGGGAGCTCTGGAAACACCATATATTTT. Residues: CASRSGSSGNTIYF.

This clonotype was counted ten times or more. The rearrangement joins TRBV10-3 to TRBJ2-5, with TRBD2 identical over 14 bases. CDR1 ENHRY and CDR2 SYGVKD come from the germline V gene. The CDR3 spans 15 residues. V shed 6 bases and J 4 bases; nucleotides not matched to a gene: 4. CDR3 coding DNA: TGTGCCATCAGGGGGACTAGCGGGGGCTCAGAGACCCAGTACTTC. As protein: CAIRGTSGGSETQYF.

This clonotype was picked up many times. The chain uses TRBV6-2 or TRBV6-3 and TRBJ2-2, with D tentatively TRBD1 (5 bases). V was cut by 4 bases and J by 2 bases, with 8 bases left in between. CDR1 is MNHEY, CDR2 SVGEGT, per germline. The CDR3 is 14 residues long. CDR3 DNA sequence: TGTGCCAGCAGTTTCGACAGCAACACCGGGGAGCTGTTTTTT. The encoded protein is CASSFDSNTGELFF.

This clonotype was seen at least ten times. The chain joins TRBV7-2 to TRBJ2-3, with 7 bases fitting TRBD2. With 8 bases clipped from V and 0 bases from J, the junction kept 8 bases outside the gene matches. Germline CDR1 and CDR2: SGHTA and FQGNSA. The CDR3 has 15 amino acids. The CDR3 loop is CASLSGAFSTDTQYF. Written as DNA, the CDR3 is TGTGCCAGCCTCAGCGGGGCTTTCAGCACAGATACGCAGTATTTT.

This clonotype was seen a few times. The chain links TRBV6-2 or TRBV6-3 to TRBJ2-1; D not resolved. V was shortened by 0 bases and J by 7 bases, with 7 bases between the two germline ends. The CDR3 consists of 13 residues. Per germline, CDR1 MNHEY and CDR2 SVGEGT. Here the CDR3 DNA reads TGTGCCAGCAGTTACTCGGAAACAAATGAGCAGTTCTTC. Protein sequence: CASSYSETNEQFF.

This clonotype came up many times. V and J are TRBV19 and TRBJ2-1; 9 bases align to TRBD2. Germline V gene lookup returns CDR1 LNHDA and CDR2 SQIVND (reference sequence). Germline trimming cut 4 bases from V and 4 bases from J; bases unmatched to any gene: 2. The CDR3 sequence is 14 residues long. The CDR3 spells CASSSGRGYNEQFF. Written as DNA, the CDR3 is TGTGCCAGTAGTAGCGGGAGGGGTTACAATGAGCAGTTCTTC. The full variable domain, with the rest looked up from reference TRBV19 and TRBJ2-1, is DGGITQSPKYLFRKEGQNVTLSCEQNLNHDAMYWYRQDPGQGLRLIYYSQIVNDFQKGDIAEGYSVSREKKESFPLTVTSAQKNPTAFYLCASSSGRGYNEQFFGPGTRLTVL.

This clonotype was recorded at least ten times. This chain links TRBV4-1 with TRBJ2-7; D might be TRBD1 (6 bases). V was shortened by 1 base and J by 3 bases, with 13 bases between the two germline ends. From germline, CDR1 is MGHRA and CDR2 YSYEKL. The CDR3 covers 15 residues. The CDR3 nucleotides read TGCGCCAGCAGCCAAGTCGTCAGGGGACGCTACGAGCAGTACTTC. Protein: CASSQVVRGRYEQYF.

The V and J genes are TRBV11-3 and TRBJ2-2; perhaps TRBD2 as D (6 bases). The V end was cut by 5 bases, the J end by 5 bases, with 12 bases between. Germline CDR1 is SGHNT and CDR2 is YENEEA. The CDR3 extends over 14 amino acids. In nucleotides, the CDR3 is TGTGCCAGCAGCCCCGGGACTGAGACCGGGGAGCTGTTTTTT. Amino acid sequence: CASSPGTETGELFF.

The table lists this clonotype with a few counts. This chain joins TRBV6-6 and TRBJ2-3, with D uncertain. Germline assignment: CDR1 MNHNY and CDR2 SVGAGI (reference sequence). CDR3 length equals 11 residues. CDR3 region: CAVGGTDTQYF. The CDR3, as DNA: TGTGCAGTTGGTGGCACAGATACGCAGTATTTT.

The sample holds many counts of this clonotype. The rearrangement joins TRBV7-2 to TRBJ2-3, with D perhaps TRBD1 or TRBD2 (6 bases each). The CDR3 has 16 amino acids. Germline loops: CDR1 SGHTA, CDR2 FQGNSA. V lost 11 bases to trimming and J lost 7 bases, with 28 bases between them. In DNA, the CDR3 is TGTGCCGTGAGGGGGGAAGGCGGCAAAGGGTCTTATACGCAGTATTTT. It codes for CAVRGEGGKGSYTQYF.